A single sample is the source of the 3 T cell receptor beta chains below, sequenced in a study of identical twins. One entry per CDR3 protein, called by TCRdb with MiXCR from the 5' RACE reads. The sample lists 1,800,000 or so distinct CDR3 sequences; 25% to 35% were seen once. Sequencing was performed on cord blood. The origin of the receptors is a newborn girl in good health.

This clonotype occurred a few times. V usage is TRBV7-2 and J usage is TRBJ2-1; D call uncertain. The CDR3 loop spans 15 amino acids. Germline values: CDR1 SGHTA, CDR2 FQGNSA. Trimming shortened V by 2 bases and J by 3 bases, and 11 bases separated the two germline ends. CDR3: CASSLIESGYNEQFF. The CDR3 DNA is TGTGCCAGCAGCTTAATAGAGAGTGGCTACAATGAGCAGTTCTTC.

This sequence joins TRBV2 and TRBJ2-5; perhaps TRBD1 as D (6 bases). Between the trimmed V and J ends, which lost 6 bases and 1 base, there was a span of 18 bases. The CDR3 is 16 residues long. Germline V gene lookup returns CDR1 SNHLY and CDR2 FYNNEI. CDR3 coding DNA: TGTGCCAGCAGCGTCCTGATGGGACACCTCCAAGAGACCCAGTACTTC. Translation: CASSVLMGHLQETQYF.

J is TRBJ1-5 and V is TRBV20-1; D is unclear. The CDR3 length is 13 residues. The V end lost 6 bases, the J end lost 3 bases, and 12 bases lay between the germline ends. The germline V gene encodes CDR1 DFQATT and CDR2 SNEGSKA (reference sequence). The CDR3 region is CSAQTRANQPQHF. The CDR3 DNA reads as TGCAGTGCCCAGACAAGGGCCAATCAGCCCCAGCATTTT.